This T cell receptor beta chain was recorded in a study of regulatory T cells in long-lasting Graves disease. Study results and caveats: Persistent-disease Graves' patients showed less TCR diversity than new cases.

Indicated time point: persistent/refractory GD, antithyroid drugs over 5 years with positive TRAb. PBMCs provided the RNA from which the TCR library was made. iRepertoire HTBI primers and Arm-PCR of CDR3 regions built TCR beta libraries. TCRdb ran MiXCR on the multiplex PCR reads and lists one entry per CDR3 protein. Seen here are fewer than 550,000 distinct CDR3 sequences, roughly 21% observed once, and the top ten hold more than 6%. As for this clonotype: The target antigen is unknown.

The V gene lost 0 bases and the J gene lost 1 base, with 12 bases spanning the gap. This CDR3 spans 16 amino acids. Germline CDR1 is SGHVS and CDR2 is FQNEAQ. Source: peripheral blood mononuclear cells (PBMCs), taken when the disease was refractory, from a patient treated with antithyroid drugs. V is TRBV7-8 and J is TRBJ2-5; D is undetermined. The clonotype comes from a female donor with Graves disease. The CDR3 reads CASSLAVLEPQETQYF. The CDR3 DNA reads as TGTGCCAGCAGCTTAGCCGTGCTAGAGCCCCAAGAGACCCAGTACTTC.